This TCR beta chain was identified in a study of blood T cell repertoires in COVID-19. Study summary: The United States, Italy and Spain provided the acute and convalescent COVID-19 samples.

The length of the CDR3 is 17 residues. Germline V gene lookup returns CDR1 SGHTS and CDR2 YDEGEE. Trimming removed 2 bases from V and 0 bases from J, with 15 bases in between. Some clones are missing from TCRdb's copy, which holds only in-frame ones; the method was immunoSEQ multiplex PCR. The table includes about half a million clones, 80% to 90% detected once. This TCR was recovered from a human donor in a cohort sampled during active COVID-19. J is TRBJ1-5 and V is TRBV5-8; D might be TRBD1 (6 bases). The sequencing input was peripheral blood. Here the CDR3 reads CASSLRTELYSNQPQHF. The CDR3 nucleotides read TGTGCCAGCAGCTTAAGGACAGAGCTCTATAGCAATCAGCCCCAGCATTTT.